This entry lists 2 T cell receptor beta chains sequenced from one sample in a study of STAT5B mutations in CD4+ large granular lymphocyte leukemia. Using immunoSEQ multiplex PCR, the repertoire was profiled, and TCRdb retains in-frame clones only, with some absent. This table has fewer than 50,000 clones, 86% appearing once. The source material was CD4+ T cells from blood buffy coats. The receptors were gathered from a human donor in good health.

The chain employs TRBV18 and TRBJ1-2; 8 nucleotides match TRBD1. The CDR3 loop spans 16 amino acids. Germline trimming cut 3 bases from V and 10 bases from J; bases unmatched to any gene: 16. In germline, CDR1 is KGHSH, CDR2 LQKENI. The CDR3 here is CASSPPTQTGVRVYTF. CDR3 sequence (DNA): TGTGCCAGCTCACCGCCGACCCAGACAGGGGTTCGAGTCTACACCTTC.

The CDR3 spells CASSSDRGAYGYTF. In nucleotides, the CDR3 is TGTGCCAGCAGCTCGGACAGGGGCGCCTATGGCTACACCTTC. The rearrangement joins TRBV7-9 to TRBJ1-2; 9 bases fit TRBD1. Trimming removed 4 bases from V and 4 bases from J; junction bases left unmatched: 4. The CDR3 contains 14 residues. The germline V gene has CDR1 SEHNR and CDR2 FQNEAQ (reference sequence).